The T cell receptor beta chain under discussion was sequenced for a study of blood T cell repertoires in COVID-19. Study in general: Samples representing acute and convalescent COVID-19 were sourced from the United States, Italy and Spain. PBMCs, B-cell-depleted T cells, or T cells provided the cDNA or gDNA that made up the material.

The V gene's germline CDR1 is SGHKS and CDR2 YYEKEE (reference sequence). The CDR3 consists of 13 residues. V gave up 7 bases and J gave up 5 bases, with 13 bases separating them. The data were produced by immunoSEQ multiplex PCR, yet TCRdb's version contains in-frame clones alone and is incomplete. The sample holds about 300,000 clones, 89% seen once. This receptor was identified in a woman younger than 45 with COVID-19, enrolled during active disease. The material sequenced was peripheral blood. The gene calls are TRBV5-5 and TRBJ1-5, with D possibly TRBD1 on 5 matching bases. The CDR3 coding sequence is TGTGCCAGCGGCAGGGACTGGGATCAGCCCCAGCATTTT. Encoded protein: CASGRDWDQPQHF.